Listed here are 23 T cell receptor beta chains from one sample, sequenced in a study of cytomegalovirus exposure and HLA in healthy donors. Primers included in the PCR were 60 Vbeta and 13 Jbeta primers. Sequenced by immunoSEQ multiplex PCR; TCRdb stores in-frame clones only, minus some. The table lists around 200,000 clones, roughly four fifths of them singletons. Sequencing was done on a sample of PBMCs. All receptors come from a man aged 50 to 59 in good health and CMV-seronegative.

The genes are TRBV30 and TRBJ2-5; TRBD1 aligns across 7 bases. This CDR3 contains 13 residues. With 5 bases clipped from V and 3 bases from J, the junction kept 6 bases outside the gene matches. CDR1 is GTSNPN and CDR2 is SVGIG in the germline V gene (reference sequence). CDR3 loop: CAWQTGLKETQYF. The CDR3 nucleotides read TGTGCCTGGCAGACAGGGCTGAAAGAGACCCAGTACTTC.

The rearrangement joins TRBV4-1 to TRBJ1-4; D possibly corresponds to TRBD1 (5 bases). The V end lost 1 base, the J end lost 1 base, and 7 bases lay between the germline ends. Germline CDR1 MGHRA, CDR2 YSYEKL. This CDR3 contains 15 residues. CDR3 in DNA: TGCGCCAGCAGCCAAGGGGGGGGAACTAATGAAAAACTGTTTTTT. Translation: CASSQGGGTNEKLFF.

This clone was counted a few times. V is TRBV19 and J is TRBJ2-3; perhaps TRBD1 as D (6 bases). In germline, CDR1 is LNHDA, CDR2 SQIVND (reference sequence). V was pared by 6 bases and J by 1 base, with 17 bases between. This CDR3 is built from 16 residues. In DNA, the CDR3 is TGTGCCAGTAGCAGAACAGGGTCGAGGGGCACAGATACGCAGTATTTT. It encodes CASSRTGSRGTDTQYF.

V and J are TRBV5-5 and TRBJ2-7; 11 nucleotides align to TRBD2. CDR3 length: 16 amino acids. The germline gives CDR1 SGHKS, CDR2 YYEKEE (reference sequence). Trimming cost V 0 bases and J 4 bases; bases outside gene matches: 6. This CDR3 reads CASSLDAGTSGYEQYF. CDR3 nucleotides: TGTGCCAGCAGCTTGGATGCCGGGACTAGCGGTTACGAGCAGTACTTC.

This clone was observed a few times. J is TRBJ1-4 and V is TRBV9; 8 bases agree with TRBD1. Germline loops: CDR1 SGDLS, CDR2 YYNGEE. The V segment lost 8 bases and the J segment 5 bases; nucleotides outside the gene matches: 5. The CDR3 length is 13 residues. The CDR3 sequence: CASRTGRNEKLFF. In DNA form, the CDR3 reads TGTGCCAGTCGGACAGGGAGAAATGAAAAACTGTTTTTT. Drawing the rest from reference TRBV9 and TRBJ1-4, the complete variable domain is DSGVTQTPKHLITATGQRVTLRCSPRSGDLSVYWYQQSLDQGLQFLIQYYNGEERAKGNILERFSAQQFPDLHSELNLSSLELGDSALYFCASRTGRNEKLFFGSGTQLSVL.

V and J are TRBV28 and TRBJ1-4; 7 bases are a match to TRBD1. CDR3 length: 15 residues. The germline V gene encodes CDR1 MDHEN and CDR2 SYDVKM. The junction had 14 bases not matched to a gene; V was cut back by 7 bases and J by 9 bases. The CDR3 DNA sequence: TGTGCCAGCACGACCCCCCGGGCAGGGGGAAAAAAACTGTTTTTT. Encoded protein: CASTTPRAGGKKLFF.

The CDR3 coding sequence is TGTGCCAGCAGCCCCAGACAGGGCCCCTACGAGCAGTACTTC. Translation gives CASSPRQGPYEQYF. This chain joins TRBV6-1 and TRBJ2-7, with TRBD1 identical over 7 bases. This CDR3 comprises 14 residues. Germline assignment: CDR1 MNHNS and CDR2 SASEGT. V trimming: 6 bases; J trimming: 2 bases; junction bases outside the gene matches: 7.

This clone has a single count. The J gene is TRBJ2-1, the V gene TRBV29-1, with TRBD2 identical over 8 bases. V dropped 7 bases and J dropped 4; count of bases not matched to a gene: 6. Germline V gene sequence: CDR1 SQVTM, CDR2 ANQGSEA. There are 13 residues in the CDR3. DNA of the CDR3: TGCAGCGGCCGCGGGGGGACTTACAATGAGCAGTTCTTC. It is translated as CSGRGGTYNEQFF.

This rearrangement joins TRBV28 to TRBJ1-4, with D hard to call. Trimming cost V 5 bases and J 8 bases, with 9 bases left between them. Germline loops: CDR1 MDHEN, CDR2 SYDVKM. The CDR3 contains 12 residues. The CDR3 sequence is CASSPWEEKLFF. The CDR3 coding sequence is TGTGCCAGCAGTCCATGGGAGGAAAAACTGTTTTTT.

Points on this clone: The sample holds other DNA sequences that translate to the same CDR3. The chain joins TRBV7-2 to TRBJ1-1, with no clear D. V was clipped by 2 bases and J by 1 base, with 8 bases between them. This CDR3 region has 14 residues. Germline V gives CDR1 SGHTA, CDR2 FQGNSA. DNA for the CDR3: TGTGCCAGCAGCTTAATAAGAGGGAACACTGAAGCTTTCTTT. Translated: CASSLIRGNTEAFF.

V and J are TRBV19 and TRBJ1-2; D not certain. Germline V gives CDR1 LNHDA, CDR2 SQIVND (reference sequence). The V and J ends lost 5 bases and 8 bases respectively, with 21 bases between them. The CDR3 length is 15 residues. In DNA, the CDR3 is TGTGCCAGTAGTCCTGGAGTTTGGCGGTCGTTGGGCTACACCTTC. Protein sequence: CASSPGVWRSLGYTF.

V and J are TRBV9 and TRBJ2-1, with D possibly TRBD2 on 6 matching bases. Germline CDR1 SGDLS, CDR2 YYNGEE. Between the trimmed V and J ends, which lost 2 bases and 2 bases, there was a span of 11 bases. There are 15 residues in the CDR3. Written as DNA, the CDR3 is TGTGCCAGCAGCGTCTTAGCGGAGACCTACAATGAGCAGTTCTTC. Its protein product is CASSVLAETYNEQFF.

In this sample, this clone turned up once. The rearrangement links TRBV7-6 to TRBJ2-3; 9 bases align to TRBD2. V was clipped by 5 bases and J by 6 bases; unmatched bases: 9. The germline V gene has CDR1 SGHVS and CDR2 FNYEAQ. This CDR3 comprises 15 residues. CDR3 residues: CASSKSGGPRDTQYF. CDR3 nucleotide sequence: TGTGCCAGCAGCAAAAGCGGGGGGCCGCGGGATACGCAGTATTTT.

Worth noting for this clone: At one end, the junction sequence differs from germline, possibly due to a read error. V is TRBV7-9 and J is TRBJ2-5; TRBD2 matches at 7 bases. Germline lookup yields CDR1 SEHNR and CDR2 FQNEAQ (reference sequence). This CDR3 region has 17 residues. Here the CDR3 reads CSSSSIRTSAGAETQYF. Written as DNA, the CDR3 is TGTTCCAGCAGCTCGATTCGTACTAGCGCTGGAGCGGAGACCCAGTACTTC.

CDR3 protein: CASGAGLDQPQHF. CDR3 sequence (DNA): TGTGCTAGTGGTGCAGGGCTGGATCAGCCCCAGCATTTT. The V gene is TRBV12-5, the J gene TRBJ1-5, with D maybe TRBD1 (5 bases). The CDR3 contains 13 residues. V was trimmed by 5 bases and J by 5 bases, leaving 10 bases between them. Germline CDR1 and CDR2: LGHNT and FRNRAP.

A few counts support this clone. The rearrangement uses TRBV4-3 and TRBJ1-1; D is unclear. Trimming took 0 bases from V and 0 from J, leaving 8 bases between them. The CDR3 covers 15 residues. Germline V CDR1 and CDR2: LGHNA, YSLEER. CDR3 sequence reads: CASSQDSPVNTEAFF. In DNA form, the CDR3 reads TGCGCCAGCAGCCAAGATAGCCCAGTGAACACTGAAGCTTTCTTT.

The chain is built from TRBV6-1 and TRBJ1-5; D remains ambiguous. Germline V gene sequence: CDR1 MNHNS, CDR2 SASEGT. The CDR3 has 13 residues. Trimming stripped 8 bases from V and 3 bases from J, with 11 bases between. The CDR3 coding sequence is TGTGCCAGCCGGATCGAGGACAATCAGCCCCAGCATTTT. Its translation: CASRIEDNQPQHF.

The V and J genes are TRBV28 and TRBJ1-4, with D perhaps matching TRBD1 (6 bases). V was trimmed by 4 bases and J by 4 bases, leaving 13 bases between them. This CDR3 is built from 15 residues. The V gene's germline CDR1 is MDHEN and CDR2 SYDVKM. The CDR3 DNA reads as TGTGCCAGCAGTTCCCGACAGGACCTTAATGAAAAACTGTTTTTT. Amino acids: CASSSRQDLNEKLFF.

The chain carries TRBV11-3 and TRBJ1-1; D is ambiguous. Germline V gives CDR1 SGHNT, CDR2 YENEEA. V shed 5 bases and J shed 0 bases, with 7 bases lying between them. This CDR3 has 13 residues. The CDR3 protein is CASSTEMNTEAFF. The CDR3 nucleotides read TGTGCCAGCAGCACCGAGATGAACACTGAAGCTTTCTTT. Drawing the rest from reference TRBV11-3 and TRBJ1-1, the complete variable domain is EAGVVQSPRYKIIEKKQPVAFWCNPISGHNTLYWYLQNLGQGPELLIRYENEEAVDDSQLPKDRFSAERLKGVDSTLKIQPAELGDSAVYLCASSTEMNTEAFFGQGTRLTVV.

This clone was detected only a few times. V and J are TRBV9 and TRBJ1-5; 8 bases agree with TRBD1. Trimming cost V 0 bases and J 4 bases; bases outside gene matches: 0. Germline assignment: CDR1 SGDLS and CDR2 YYNGEE. This CDR3 comprises 14 residues. In DNA form, the CDR3 reads TGTGCCAGCAGCGTAGGACAGGGGAATCAGCCCCAGCATTTT. Translation: CASSVGQGNQPQHF.

The rearrangement uses TRBV19 and TRBJ1-5, with D tentatively TRBD1 (6 bases). The CDR3 spans 14 residues. Trimming took off 7 bases at V and 0 bases at J, with 10 bases between the two ends. Germline V gives CDR1 LNHDA, CDR2 SQIVND (reference sequence). The DNA of the CDR3 is TGTGCCAGTACGGGGACACCTAGCAATCAGCCCCAGCATTTT. Translation gives CASTGTPSNQPQHF.

The chain employs TRBV19 and TRBJ1-1; the match to TRBD1 covers 9 bases. The CDR3 length is 16 residues. The trim removed 8 bases at V and 0 bases at J, leaving 10 bases unmatched. Looked up from germline, CDR1 is LNHDA and CDR2 is SQIVND (reference sequence). This CDR3 reads CASGGDRVTLNTEAFF. The CDR3 region has the DNA TGTGCCAGTGGGGGGGACAGGGTTACCCTGAACACTGAAGCTTTCTTT.

V is TRBV7-9 and J is TRBJ1-2; 9 bases fit TRBD1. The CDR3 is 14 amino acids. The germline V gene has CDR1 SEHNR and CDR2 FQNEAQ (reference sequence). V dropped 3 bases and J dropped 6; count of bases not matched to a gene: 5. CDR3 sequence: CASSLAGTGHGYTF. CDR3 nucleotides: TGTGCCAGCAGCTTGGCCGGGACAGGGCATGGCTACACCTTC.